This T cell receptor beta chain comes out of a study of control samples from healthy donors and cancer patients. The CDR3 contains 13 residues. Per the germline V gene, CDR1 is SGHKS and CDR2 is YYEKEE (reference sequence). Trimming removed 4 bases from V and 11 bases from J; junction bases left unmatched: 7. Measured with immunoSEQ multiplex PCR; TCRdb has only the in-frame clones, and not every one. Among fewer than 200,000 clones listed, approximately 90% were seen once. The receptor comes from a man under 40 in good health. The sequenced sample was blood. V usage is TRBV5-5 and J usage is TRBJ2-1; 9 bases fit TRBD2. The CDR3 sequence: CASSPGTSSQQFF. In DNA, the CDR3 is TGTGCCAGCAGCCCCGGGACTAGCAGTCAGCAGTTCTTC.